A single TCR beta chain is shown here with its context. Its antigen is currently unknown. The data are from a study of spatial heterogeneity in lung cancer. In the study overall: Among detected sequences, beta-chain ones consistently exceeded alpha-chain ones in number.

Study observations and caveats: Intratumoral expanded alpha and beta TCR counts were found to track tumor mutation counts.

Each CDR3 protein is one row after TCRdb ran MiXCR on the 5' RACE reads. The table shows 2,800 or so distinct CDR3 sequences, with about 53% occurring only once. There are 16 residues in the CDR3. Trimming removed 1 base at V and 5 bases at J, with 16 bases between. Time point noted: sample taken at primary tumor resection. The donor group consisted of approximately 77 patients who had untreated, early-stage non-small cell lung cancer. Unsorted whole RNA of tumor, nontumor lung or frozen PBMC was sequenced. The chain is built from TRBV12-3 or TRBV12-4 and TRBJ2-3, with a possible D match to TRBD1 (6 bases). The specimen was lung tumor tissue, collected at surgery. The source is a male donor with early-stage non-small cell lung cancer. CDR3 protein: CASSLDQMGAVDTQYF. CDR3 DNA: TGTGCCAGCAGTTTAGATCAAATGGGGGCCGTAGATACGCAGTATTTT.